What follows are 14 T cell receptor beta chains derived from one specimen sequenced in a study of identical twins. TCRdb fed the 5' RACE reads into MiXCR, producing one record per CDR3 protein. The sample contains approximately 1.8 million distinct CDR3 sequences, roughly a third of which appear only once. Sequenced material: cord blood. These receptors were obtained from a newborn girl in good health.

CDR3: CASSDRELEVGTDTQYF. The CDR3 bases are TGTGCCAGCAGTGACCGGGAATTGGAGGTGGGCACAGATACGCAGTATTTT. This chain uses TRBV25-1 with TRBJ2-3; tentative D call: TRBD2 (5 bases). The CDR3 contains 17 residues. Germline V gives CDR1 MGHDK, CDR2 SYGVNS. The germline V and J ends were trimmed by 3 bases and 1 base, with 17 bases remaining between them.

The V and J genes are TRBV7-8 and TRBJ2-1; 7 bases align to TRBD1. The CDR3 extends over 16 amino acids. V lost 5 bases and J lost 2; bases outside the gene matches: 9. The germline gives CDR1 SGHVS, CDR2 FQNEAQ. The CDR3 DNA reads TGTGCCAGCAGCAGCCTCAGGGGGTTCACCTACAATGAGCAGTTCTTC. Translating it yields CASSSLRGFTYNEQFF.

The V gene is TRBV4-2, the J gene TRBJ1-2; D not certain. Deletions cut 0 bases from V and 3 bases from J, with 14 bases between. CDR1 and CDR2 from the germline V gene are LGHNA and YNFKEQ. The length of the CDR3 is 16 residues. The CDR3 sequence is CASSQDRNNFHYGYTF. CDR3 coding DNA: TGTGCCAGCAGCCAAGATAGGAATAACTTCCACTATGGCTACACCTTC.

This chain connects TRBV4-2 to TRBJ2-7; D is possibly TRBD2 (6 bases). Deletions cut 1 base from V and 3 bases from J, with 13 bases between. CDR1 LGHNA and CDR2 YNFKEQ come from the germline V gene. The CDR3 covers 15 residues. The CDR3 coding sequence is TGTGCCAGCAGCCAAGTCACTCAGGGAGGCTACGAGCAGTACTTC. This translates into CASSQVTQGGYEQYF.

The genes are TRBV9 and TRBJ1-2; D possibly corresponds to TRBD1 (5 bases). Per germline, CDR1 SGDLS and CDR2 YYNGEE. The CDR3 totals 14 residues. V lost 4 bases and J lost 8, with 18 bases in between. The CDR3 region is CASSPSAGARGYTF. CDR3 sequence (DNA): TGTGCCAGCAGCCCCAGCGCCGGGGCCCGGGGCTACACCTTC.

In its sample, this clonotype was seen a few times. The rearrangement uses TRBV12-3 or TRBV12-4 and TRBJ1-6, with 11 bases lining up with TRBD1. The V segment lost 8 bases and the J segment 7 bases; nucleotides outside the gene matches: 1. This CDR3 has 13 amino acids. The DNA for the CDR3 is TGTGCCAGCGGGACAGGGGGGAATTCACCCCTCCACTTT. Its translation is CASGTGGNSPLHF.

The rearrangement uses TRBV5-4 and TRBJ2-3; D uncertain. CDR1 is SGHNT, CDR2 YYREEE, per germline (reference sequence). This CDR3 contains 14 residues. Trimming cost V 0 bases and J 2 bases, with 7 bases left between them. In nucleotides, the CDR3 is TGTGCCAGCAGCTTGGCCAAAAACACAGATACGCAGTATTTT. This codes for CASSLAKNTDTQYF.

In this sample, this clonotype turned up a few times. CDR3: CASSLYRGPNTEAFF. As DNA, the CDR3 is TGTGCCAGCAGTCTTTACAGGGGGCCGAACACTGAAGCTTTCTTT. The rearrangement joins TRBV28 to TRBJ1-1; 9 bases line up with TRBD1. CDR1 is MDHEN, CDR2 SYDVKM, per germline. V shed 5 bases and J 1 base; nucleotides not matched to a gene: 5. The CDR3 has 15 amino acids.

This clonotype was seen more than once but under ten times. The chain links TRBV7-6 to TRBJ2-7, with 7 positions matching TRBD1. V lost 3 bases, J lost 3 bases, and 8 bases stayed unmatched. This CDR3 is built from 15 residues. Germline assignment: CDR1 SGHVS and CDR2 FNYEAQ. In nucleotides, the CDR3 is TGTGCCAGCAGCTTGCTACAGGGGTTCGTCTACGAGCAGTACTTC. Translated, it gives CASSLLQGFVYEQYF.

The genes are TRBV2 and TRBJ1-6; D gene ambiguous. The CDR3 has 15 amino acids. Germline V gene data show CDR1 as SNHLY and CDR2 as FYNNEI. V lost 7 bases and J lost 7, with 17 bases in between. The CDR3 nucleotides are TGTGCCAGCACTCCAGAAGGCGTCTCCAATTCACCCCTCCACTTT. Its translation: CASTPEGVSNSPLHF.

The rearrangement links TRBV30 to TRBJ2-3; 9 bases map to TRBD2. CDR3 length: 16 amino acids. Germline-derived CDR1 and CDR2 are GTSNPN and SVGIG (reference sequence). With 1 base clipped from V and 4 bases from J, the junction kept 9 bases outside the gene matches. For the CDR3, the DNA is TGTGCCTGGAGTGGCCTCGGGCTAGCGGGGTCAGATACGCAGTATTTT. As protein: CAWSGLGLAGSDTQYF.

The sample holds many counts of this clonotype. This rearrangement joins TRBV29-1 to TRBJ1-2, with unresolved D. The V end was cut by 6 bases, the J end by 5 bases, with 19 bases between. The CDR3 consists of 14 residues. From germline, CDR1 is SQVTM and CDR2 ANQGSEA. The CDR3 DNA reads TGCAGCGTCGAACAGACCGGGGTCATTTATGGCTACACCTTC. The encoded protein is CSVEQTGVIYGYTF.

This clonotype came up a few times. CDR3 amino acids: CASSYSSAGDEQFF. The CDR3 DNA sequence: TGTGCCAGCAGTTACTCGAGCGCCGGGGATGAGCAGTTCTTC. The V and J genes are TRBV6-6 and TRBJ2-1, with a possible D match to TRBD2 (5 bases). V lost 0 bases and J 8 bases, leaving 11 bases between the germline ends. This CDR3 comprises 14 residues. Germline V gives CDR1 MNHNY, CDR2 SVGAGI (reference sequence).

This clonotype was picked up many times. The chain carries TRBV29-1 and TRBJ1-2, with no clear D. The germline V gene has CDR1 SQVTM and CDR2 ANQGSEA. Trimming removed 1 base at V and 3 bases at J, with 15 bases between. The length of the CDR3 is 15 residues. The chain's CDR3 is CSVEGPVPVYYGYTF. The CDR3 DNA reads TGCAGCGTTGAAGGTCCGGTCCCCGTCTACTATGGCTACACCTTC.